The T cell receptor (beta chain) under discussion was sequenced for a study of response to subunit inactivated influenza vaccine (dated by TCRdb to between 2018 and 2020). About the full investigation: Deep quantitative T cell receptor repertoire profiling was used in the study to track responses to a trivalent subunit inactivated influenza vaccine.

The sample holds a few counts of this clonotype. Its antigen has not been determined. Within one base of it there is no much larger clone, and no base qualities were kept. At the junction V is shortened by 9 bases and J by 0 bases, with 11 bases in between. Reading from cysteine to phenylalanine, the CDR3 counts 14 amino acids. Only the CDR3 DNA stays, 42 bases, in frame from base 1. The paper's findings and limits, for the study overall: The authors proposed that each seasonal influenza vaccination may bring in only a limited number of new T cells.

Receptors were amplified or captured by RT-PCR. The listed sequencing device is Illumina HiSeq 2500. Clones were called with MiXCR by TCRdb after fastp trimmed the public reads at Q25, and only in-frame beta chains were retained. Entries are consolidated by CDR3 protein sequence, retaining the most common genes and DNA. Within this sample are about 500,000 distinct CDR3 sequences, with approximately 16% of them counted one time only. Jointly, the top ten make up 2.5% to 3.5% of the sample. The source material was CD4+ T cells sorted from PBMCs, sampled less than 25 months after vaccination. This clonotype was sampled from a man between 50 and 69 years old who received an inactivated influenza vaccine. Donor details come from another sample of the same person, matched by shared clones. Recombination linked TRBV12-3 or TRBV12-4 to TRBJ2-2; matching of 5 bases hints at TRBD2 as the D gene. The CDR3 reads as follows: CASTAVSNTGELFF. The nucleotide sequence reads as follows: TGTGCCAGTACAGCGGTATCGAACACCGGGGAGCTGTTTTTT.